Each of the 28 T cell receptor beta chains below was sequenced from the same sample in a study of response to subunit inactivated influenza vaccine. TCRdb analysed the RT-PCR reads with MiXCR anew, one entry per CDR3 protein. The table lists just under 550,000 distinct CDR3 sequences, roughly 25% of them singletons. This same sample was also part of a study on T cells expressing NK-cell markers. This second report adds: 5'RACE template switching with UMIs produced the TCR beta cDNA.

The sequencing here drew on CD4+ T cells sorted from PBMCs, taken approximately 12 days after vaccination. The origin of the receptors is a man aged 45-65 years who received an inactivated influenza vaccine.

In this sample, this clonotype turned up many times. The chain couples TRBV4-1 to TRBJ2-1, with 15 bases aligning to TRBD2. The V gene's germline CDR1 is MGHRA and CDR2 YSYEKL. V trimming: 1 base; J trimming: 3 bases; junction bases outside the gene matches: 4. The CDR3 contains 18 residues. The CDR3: CASSQGPGLAGGYNEQFF. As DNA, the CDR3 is TGCGCCAGCAGCCAAGGGCCGGGACTAGCGGGGGGCTACAATGAGCAGTTCTTC.

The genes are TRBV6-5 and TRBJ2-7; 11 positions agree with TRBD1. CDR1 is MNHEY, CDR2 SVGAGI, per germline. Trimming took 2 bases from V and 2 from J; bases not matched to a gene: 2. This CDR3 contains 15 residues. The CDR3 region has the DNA TGTGCCAGCAGTTACGTGGACAGGGGGCCCTACGAGCAGTACTTC. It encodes CASSYVDRGPYEQYF.

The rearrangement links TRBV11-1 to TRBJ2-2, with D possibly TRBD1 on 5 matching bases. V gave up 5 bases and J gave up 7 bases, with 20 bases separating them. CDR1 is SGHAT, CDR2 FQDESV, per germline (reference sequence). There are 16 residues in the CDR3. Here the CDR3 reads CASSQGLPTGNGELFF. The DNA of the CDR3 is TGTGCCAGCAGCCAGGGCTTGCCGACCGGCAACGGGGAGCTGTTTTTT. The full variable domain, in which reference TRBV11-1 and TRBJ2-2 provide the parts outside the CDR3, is EAEVAQSPRYKITEKSQAVAFWCDPISGHATLYWYRQILGQGPELLVQFQDESVVDDSQLPKDRFSAERLKGVDSTLKIQPAELGDSAMYLCASSQGLPTGNGELFFGEGSRLTVL.

CDR3 protein: CASSEYGQETQYF. The CDR3 nucleotides read TGTGCCAGCAGTGAATATGGTCAAGAGACCCAGTACTTC. The chain uses TRBV25-1 and TRBJ2-5; D is unclear. This CDR3 comprises 13 residues. Looked up from germline, CDR1 is MGHDK and CDR2 is SYGVNS. V was shortened by 0 bases and J by 2 bases, with 4 bases between the two germline ends.

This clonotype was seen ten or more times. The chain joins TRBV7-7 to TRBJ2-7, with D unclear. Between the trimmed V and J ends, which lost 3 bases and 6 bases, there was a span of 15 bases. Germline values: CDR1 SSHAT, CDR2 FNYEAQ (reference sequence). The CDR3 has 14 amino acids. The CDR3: CASSLTPSSGEQYF. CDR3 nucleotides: TGTGCCAGCAGCTTGACCCCAAGCTCAGGCGAGCAGTACTTC.

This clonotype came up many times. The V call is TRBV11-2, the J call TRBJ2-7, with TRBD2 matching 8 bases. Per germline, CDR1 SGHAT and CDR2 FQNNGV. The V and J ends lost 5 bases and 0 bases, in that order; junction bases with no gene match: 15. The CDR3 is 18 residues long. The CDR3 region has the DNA TGTGCCAGCAGCCGGGGGGGTGGCAGAGCGGGGTCCTCCTACGAGCAGTACTTC. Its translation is CASSRGGGRAGSSYEQYF.

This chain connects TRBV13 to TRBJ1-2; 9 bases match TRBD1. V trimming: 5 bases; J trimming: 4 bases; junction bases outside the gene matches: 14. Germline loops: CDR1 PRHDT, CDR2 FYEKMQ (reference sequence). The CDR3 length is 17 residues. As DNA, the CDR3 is TGTGCCAGCAGCCCCGGGACAGGGACTGCTAAACTCTATGGCTACACCTTC. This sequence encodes CASSPGTGTAKLYGYTF.

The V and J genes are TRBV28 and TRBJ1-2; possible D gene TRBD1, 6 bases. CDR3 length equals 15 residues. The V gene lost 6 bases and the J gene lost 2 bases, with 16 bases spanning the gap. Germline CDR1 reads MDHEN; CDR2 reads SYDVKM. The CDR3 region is CASSPLGQGNYGYTF. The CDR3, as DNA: TGTGCCAGCAGCCCATTAGGGCAGGGGAACTATGGCTACACCTTC.

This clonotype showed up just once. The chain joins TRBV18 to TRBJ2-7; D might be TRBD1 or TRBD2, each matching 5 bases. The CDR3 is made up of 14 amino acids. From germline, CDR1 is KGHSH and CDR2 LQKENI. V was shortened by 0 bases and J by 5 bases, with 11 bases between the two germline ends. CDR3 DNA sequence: TGTGCCAGCTCACCACCGGTCGGGGCCCACGAGCAGTACTTC. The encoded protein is CASSPPVGAHEQYF.

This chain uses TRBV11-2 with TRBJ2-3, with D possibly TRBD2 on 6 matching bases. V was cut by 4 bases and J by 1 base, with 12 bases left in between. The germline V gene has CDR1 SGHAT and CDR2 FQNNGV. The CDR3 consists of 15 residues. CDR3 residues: CASSYPGTGTDTQYF. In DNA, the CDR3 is TGTGCCAGCAGCTACCCCGGGACTGGCACAGATACGCAGTATTTT.

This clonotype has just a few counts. The CDR3 here is CSASPGLNYGYTF. The DNA for the CDR3 is TGCAGTGCAAGTCCGGGACTTAACTATGGCTACACCTTC. V is TRBV20-1 and J is TRBJ1-2; TRBD1 is a possible D gene (5 bases). Germline V gene data show CDR1 as DFQATT and CDR2 as SNEGSKA (reference sequence). CDR3 size: 13 residues. Trimming took 6 bases from V and 1 from J, leaving 12 bases between them.

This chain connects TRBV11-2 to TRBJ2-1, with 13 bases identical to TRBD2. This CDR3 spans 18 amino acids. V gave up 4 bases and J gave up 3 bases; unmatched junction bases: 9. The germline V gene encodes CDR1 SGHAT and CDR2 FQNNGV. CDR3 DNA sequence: TGTGCCAGCAGCTCCGGACTAGCGGGGGCGTTAATCTACAATGAGCAGTTCTTC. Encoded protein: CASSSGLAGALIYNEQFF. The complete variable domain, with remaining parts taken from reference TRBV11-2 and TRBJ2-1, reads EAGVAQSPRYKIIEKRQSVAFWCNPISGHATLYWYQQILGQGPKLLIQFQNNGVVDDSQLPKDRFSAERLKGVDSTLKIQPAKLEDSAVYLCASSSGLAGALIYNEQFFGPGTRLTVL.

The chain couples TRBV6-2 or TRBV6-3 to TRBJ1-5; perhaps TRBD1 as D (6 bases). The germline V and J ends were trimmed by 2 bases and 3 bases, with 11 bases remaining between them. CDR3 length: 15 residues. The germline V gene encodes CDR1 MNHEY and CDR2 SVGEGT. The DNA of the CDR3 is TGTGCCAGCAGTTACGGGGGACACATCAATCAGCCCCAGCATTTT. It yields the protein CASSYGGHINQPQHF.

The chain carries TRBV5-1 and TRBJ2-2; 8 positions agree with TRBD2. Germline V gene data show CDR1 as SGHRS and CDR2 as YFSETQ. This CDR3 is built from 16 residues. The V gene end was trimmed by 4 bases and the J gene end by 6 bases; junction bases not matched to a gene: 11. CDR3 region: CASSHPYGTSPGELFF. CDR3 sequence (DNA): TGCGCCAGCAGCCACCCCTACGGGACTAGTCCCGGGGAGCTGTTTTTT.

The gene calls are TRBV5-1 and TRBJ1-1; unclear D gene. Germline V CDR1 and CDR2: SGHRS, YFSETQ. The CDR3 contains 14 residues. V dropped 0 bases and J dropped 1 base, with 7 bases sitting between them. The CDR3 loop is CASSLAMGNTEAFF. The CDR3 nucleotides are TGCGCCAGCAGCTTGGCCATGGGGAACACTGAAGCTTTCTTT.

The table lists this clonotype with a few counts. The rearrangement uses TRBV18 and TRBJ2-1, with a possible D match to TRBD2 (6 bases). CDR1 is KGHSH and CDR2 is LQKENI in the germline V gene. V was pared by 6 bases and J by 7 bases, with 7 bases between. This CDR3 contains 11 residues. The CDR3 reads CASSRENEQFF. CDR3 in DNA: TGTGCCAGCTCCCGGGAGAATGAGCAGTTCTTC.

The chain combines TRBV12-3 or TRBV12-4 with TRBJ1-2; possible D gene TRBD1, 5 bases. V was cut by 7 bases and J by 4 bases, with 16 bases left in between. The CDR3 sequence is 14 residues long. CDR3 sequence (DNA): TGTGCCAGCACCAGAACTGCAGGGCCCTATGGCTACACCTTC. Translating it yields CASTRTAGPYGYTF.

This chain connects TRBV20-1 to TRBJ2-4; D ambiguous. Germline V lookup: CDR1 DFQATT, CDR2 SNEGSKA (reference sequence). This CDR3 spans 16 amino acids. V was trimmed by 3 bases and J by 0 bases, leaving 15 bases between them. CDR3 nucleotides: TGCAGTGCTAGGGAGTATGGTCTTCTAGCCAAAAACATTCAGTACTTC. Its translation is CSAREYGLLAKNIQYF.

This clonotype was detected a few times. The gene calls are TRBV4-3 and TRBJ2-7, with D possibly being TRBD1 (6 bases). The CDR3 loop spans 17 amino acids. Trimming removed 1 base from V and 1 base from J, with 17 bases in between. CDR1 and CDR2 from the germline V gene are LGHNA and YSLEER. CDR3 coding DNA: TGCGCCAGCAGCCAAGCTATGGGACAAGGGGGATCCTACGAGCAGTACTTC. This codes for CASSQAMGQGGSYEQYF.

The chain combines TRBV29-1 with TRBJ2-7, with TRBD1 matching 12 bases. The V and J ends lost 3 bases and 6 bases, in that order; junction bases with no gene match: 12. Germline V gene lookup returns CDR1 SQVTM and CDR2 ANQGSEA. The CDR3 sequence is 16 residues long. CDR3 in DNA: TGCAGCGTTGAGACCCCAGGGACAGGGGGCTTATTCGAGCAGTACTTC. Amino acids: CSVETPGTGGLFEQYF.

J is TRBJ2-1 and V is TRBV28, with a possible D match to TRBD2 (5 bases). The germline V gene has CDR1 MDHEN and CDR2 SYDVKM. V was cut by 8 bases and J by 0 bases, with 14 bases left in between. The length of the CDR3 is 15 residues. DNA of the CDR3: TGTGCCAGCCGGAGCGAGGGCGGCTCCTACAATGAGCAGTTCTTC. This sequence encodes CASRSEGGSYNEQFF.

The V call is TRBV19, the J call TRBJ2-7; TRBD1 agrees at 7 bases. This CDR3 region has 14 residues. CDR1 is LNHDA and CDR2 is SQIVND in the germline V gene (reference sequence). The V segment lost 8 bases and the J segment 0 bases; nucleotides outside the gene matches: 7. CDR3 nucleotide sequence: TGTGCCAGTCGGATGACAGGGAACTCCTACGAGCAGTACTTC. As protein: CASRMTGNSYEQYF.

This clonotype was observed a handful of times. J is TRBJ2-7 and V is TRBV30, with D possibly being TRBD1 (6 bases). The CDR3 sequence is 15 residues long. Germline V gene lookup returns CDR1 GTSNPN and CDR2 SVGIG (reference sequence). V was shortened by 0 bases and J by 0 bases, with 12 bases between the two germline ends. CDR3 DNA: TGTGCCTGGAGTGTACTAAAGGGGGACTCCTACGAGCAGTACTTC. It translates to CAWSVLKGDSYEQYF.

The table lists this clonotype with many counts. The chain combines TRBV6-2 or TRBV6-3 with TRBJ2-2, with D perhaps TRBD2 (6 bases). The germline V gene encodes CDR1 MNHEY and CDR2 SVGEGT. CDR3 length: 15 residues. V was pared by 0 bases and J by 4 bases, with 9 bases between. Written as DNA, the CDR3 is TGTGCCAGCAGTTACTCTAGGACTATCACCGGGGAGCTGTTTTTT. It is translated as CASSYSRTITGELFF.

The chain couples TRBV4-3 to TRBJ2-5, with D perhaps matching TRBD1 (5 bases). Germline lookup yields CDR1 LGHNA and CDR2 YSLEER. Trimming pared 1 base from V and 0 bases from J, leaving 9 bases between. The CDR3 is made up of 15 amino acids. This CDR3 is CASSQGDSHQETQYF. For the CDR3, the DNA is TGCGCCAGCAGCCAAGGTGACAGCCACCAAGAGACCCAGTACTTC.

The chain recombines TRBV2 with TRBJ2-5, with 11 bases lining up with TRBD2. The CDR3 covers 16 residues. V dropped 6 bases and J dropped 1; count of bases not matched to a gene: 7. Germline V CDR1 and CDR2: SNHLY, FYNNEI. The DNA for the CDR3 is TGTGCCAGCAGCGGACTAGCGGGCAACCTCCAAGAGACCCAGTACTTC. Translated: CASSGLAGNLQETQYF.

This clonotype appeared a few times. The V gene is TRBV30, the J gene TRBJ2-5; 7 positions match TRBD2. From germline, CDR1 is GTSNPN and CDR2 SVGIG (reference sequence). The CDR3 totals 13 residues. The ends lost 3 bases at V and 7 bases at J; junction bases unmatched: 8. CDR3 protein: CAWSGGTTGTQYF. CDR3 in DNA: TGTGCCTGGAGCGGGGGGACTACCGGGACCCAGTACTTC. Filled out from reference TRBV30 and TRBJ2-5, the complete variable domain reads SQTIHQWPATLVQPVGSPLSLECTVEGTSNPNLYWYRQAAGRGLQLLFYSVGIGQISSEVPQNLSASRPQDRQFILSSKKLLLSDSGFYLCAWSGGTTGTQYFGPGTRLLVL.

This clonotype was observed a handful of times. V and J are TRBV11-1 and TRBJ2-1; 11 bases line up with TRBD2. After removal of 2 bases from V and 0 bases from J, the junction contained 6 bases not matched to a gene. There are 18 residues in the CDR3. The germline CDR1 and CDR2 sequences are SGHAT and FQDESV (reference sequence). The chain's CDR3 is CASSLRTSGSSSYNEQFF. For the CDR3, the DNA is TGTGCCAGCAGCTTAAGGACTAGCGGGTCTAGCTCCTACAATGAGCAGTTCTTC. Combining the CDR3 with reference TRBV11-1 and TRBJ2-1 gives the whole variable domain EAEVAQSPRYKITEKSQAVAFWCDPISGHATLYWYRQILGQGPELLVQFQDESVVDDSQLPKDRFSAERLKGVDSTLKIQPAELGDSAMYLCASSLRTSGSSSYNEQFFGPGTRLTVL.